The clone carrying this T cell receptor beta chain was found a few times. For TCRbeta, the library was prepared with unique molecular identifiers. TCRdb re-called the PCR reads through MiXCR, storing one row per CDR3 protein. Among some 310,000 distinct CDR3 sequences listed, 23% were seen once. This sample is drawn from a study of T-cell reconstitution after alpha-beta-depleted transplantation in children. The CDR3 totals 16 residues. With 5 bases clipped from V and 7 bases from J, the junction kept 13 bases outside the gene matches. In germline, CDR1 is SEHNR, CDR2 FQNEAQ (reference sequence). This specimen was PBMCs, mostly from graft donor cells, taken 180 days after TCRalphabeta/CD19-depleted stem cell transplant. The chain has TRBV7-9 and TRBJ1-2; 10 bases match TRBD1. The TCR sequence derives from a male patient younger than 18 who had a stem cell transplant for acute lymphoblastic leukemia, so the T cells may come from the graft donor. Written as DNA, the CDR3 is TGTGCCAGCAGCGGATCCGGGACAGGGGATTTCAGTGGCTACACCTTC. Its protein is CASSGSGTGDFSGYTF.